This T cell receptor beta chain was documented in a study of T cell responses to AZD1222 COVID-19 vaccine. The germline gives CDR1 SGHDN, CDR2 FVKESK. The V end was cut by 1 base, the J end by 3 bases, with 10 bases between. This CDR3 is built from 15 residues. Study-wide points: Within unmutated variant regions lay the reported targets of nearly half of spike-specific TCRs.

Details on this clone: Its antigen is not known.

Profiled with immunoSEQ multiplex PCR; TCRdb holds only in-frame clones, not every one. The sample lists approximately 110,000 clones; 88% were seen once. The receptor comes from an adult in good health. This chain joins TRBV14 and TRBJ2-1; D uncertain. The starting material was peripheral blood, obtained on day 0 of AZD1222 vaccination. The CDR3 loop reads CASSQVRYGYNEQFF. The DNA of the CDR3 is TGTGCCAGCAGCCAAGTGAGGTATGGCTACAATGAGCAGTTCTTC.